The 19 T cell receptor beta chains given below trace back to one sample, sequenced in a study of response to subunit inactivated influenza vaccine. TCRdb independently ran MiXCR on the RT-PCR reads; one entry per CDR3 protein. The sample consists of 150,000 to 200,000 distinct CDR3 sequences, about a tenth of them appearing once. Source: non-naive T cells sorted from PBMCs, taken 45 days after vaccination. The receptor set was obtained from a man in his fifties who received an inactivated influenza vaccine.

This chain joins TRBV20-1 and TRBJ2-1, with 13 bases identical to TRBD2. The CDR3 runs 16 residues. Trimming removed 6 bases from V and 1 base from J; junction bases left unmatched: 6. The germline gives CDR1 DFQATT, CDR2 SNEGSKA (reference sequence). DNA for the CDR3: TGCAGTGCCTTTCGGACTAGCGGGGGTTCCTACAATGAGCAGTTCTTC. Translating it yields CSAFRTSGGSYNEQFF.

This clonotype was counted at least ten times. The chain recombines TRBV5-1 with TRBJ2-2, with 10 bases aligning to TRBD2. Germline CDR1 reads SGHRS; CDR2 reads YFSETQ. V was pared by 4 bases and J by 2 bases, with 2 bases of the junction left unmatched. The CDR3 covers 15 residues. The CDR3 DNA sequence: TGCGCCAGCAGCCCTAGCGGGAGAAACACCGGGGAGCTGTTTTTT. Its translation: CASSPSGRNTGELFF.

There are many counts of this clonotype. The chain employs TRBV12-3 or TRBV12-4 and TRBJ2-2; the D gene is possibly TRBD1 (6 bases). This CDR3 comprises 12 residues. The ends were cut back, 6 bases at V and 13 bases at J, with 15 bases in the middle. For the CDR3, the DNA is TGTGCCAGCAGATTGGGGGCTTTGGGGCTGTTTTTT. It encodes CASRLGALGLFF.

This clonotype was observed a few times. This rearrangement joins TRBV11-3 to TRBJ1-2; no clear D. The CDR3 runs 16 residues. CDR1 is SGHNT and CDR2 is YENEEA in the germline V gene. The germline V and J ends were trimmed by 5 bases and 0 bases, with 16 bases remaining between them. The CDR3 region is CASSAFLLQPNYGYTF. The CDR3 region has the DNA TGTGCCAGCAGCGCTTTCCTCCTGCAGCCTAACTATGGCTACACCTTC.

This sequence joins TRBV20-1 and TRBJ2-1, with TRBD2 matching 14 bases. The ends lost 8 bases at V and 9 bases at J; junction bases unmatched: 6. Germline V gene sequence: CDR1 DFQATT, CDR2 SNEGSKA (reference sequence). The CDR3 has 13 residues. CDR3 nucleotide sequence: TGCAGTCCTGGACTAGCGGGAGGCGGTGAGCAGTTCTTC. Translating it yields CSPGLAGGGEQFF.

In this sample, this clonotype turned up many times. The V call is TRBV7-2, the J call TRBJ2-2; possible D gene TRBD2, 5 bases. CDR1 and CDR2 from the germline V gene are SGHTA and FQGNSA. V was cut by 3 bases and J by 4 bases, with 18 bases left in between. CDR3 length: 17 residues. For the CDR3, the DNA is TGTGCCAGCAGCTTTGGAAACGGCGTAGCGTCCACCGGGGAGCTGTTTTTT. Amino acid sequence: CASSFGNGVASTGELFF.

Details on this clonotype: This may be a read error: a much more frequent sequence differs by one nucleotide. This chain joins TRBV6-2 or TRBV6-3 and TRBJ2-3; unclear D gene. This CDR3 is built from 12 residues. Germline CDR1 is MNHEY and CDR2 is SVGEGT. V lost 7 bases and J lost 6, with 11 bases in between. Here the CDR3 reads CASNSPADTQYF. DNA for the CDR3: TGTGCCAGCAATTCTCCGGCGGATACGCAGTATTTT.

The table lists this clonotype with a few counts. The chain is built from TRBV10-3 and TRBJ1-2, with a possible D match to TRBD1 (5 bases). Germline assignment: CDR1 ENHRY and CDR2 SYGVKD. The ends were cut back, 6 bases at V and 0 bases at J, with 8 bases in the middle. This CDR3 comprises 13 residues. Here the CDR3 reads CAIREGSNYGYTF. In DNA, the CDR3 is TGTGCCATCAGAGAGGGGTCTAACTATGGCTACACCTTC.

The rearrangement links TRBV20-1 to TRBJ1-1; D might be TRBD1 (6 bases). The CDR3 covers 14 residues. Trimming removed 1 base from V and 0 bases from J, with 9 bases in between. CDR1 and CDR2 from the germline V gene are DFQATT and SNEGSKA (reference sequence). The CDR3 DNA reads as TGCAGTGCTAGAGGGACAGACTTGAACACTGAAGCTTTCTTT. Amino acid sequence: CSARGTDLNTEAFF.

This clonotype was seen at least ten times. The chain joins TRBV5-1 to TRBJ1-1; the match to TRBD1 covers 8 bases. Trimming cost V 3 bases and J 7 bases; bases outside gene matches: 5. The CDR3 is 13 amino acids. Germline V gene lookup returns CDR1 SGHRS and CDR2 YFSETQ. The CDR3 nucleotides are TGCGCCAGCAGCTATGGACAGGGTAATGAAGCTTTCTTT. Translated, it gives CASSYGQGNEAFF.

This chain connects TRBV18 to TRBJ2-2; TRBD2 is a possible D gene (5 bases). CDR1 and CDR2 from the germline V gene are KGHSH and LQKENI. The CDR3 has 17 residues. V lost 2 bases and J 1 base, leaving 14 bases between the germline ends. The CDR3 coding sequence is TGTGCCAGCTCACCAGCTGTTAGCGCGAAGAACACCGGGGAGCTGTTTTTT. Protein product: CASSPAVSAKNTGELFF.

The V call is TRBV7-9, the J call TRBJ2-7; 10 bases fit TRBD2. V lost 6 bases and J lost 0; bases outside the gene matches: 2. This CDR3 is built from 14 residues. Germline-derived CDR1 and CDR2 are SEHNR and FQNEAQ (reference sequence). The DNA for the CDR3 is TGTGCCAGCAGGAGCGGGGGGGCCTCCTACGAGCAGTACTTC. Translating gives CASRSGGASYEQYF.

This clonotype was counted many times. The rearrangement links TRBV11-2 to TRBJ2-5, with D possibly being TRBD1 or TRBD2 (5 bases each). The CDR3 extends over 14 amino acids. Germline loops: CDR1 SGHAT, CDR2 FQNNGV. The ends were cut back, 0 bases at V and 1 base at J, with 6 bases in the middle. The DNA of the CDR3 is TGTGCCAGCAGCTTAGAGAGGGGCCAAGAGACCCAGTACTTC. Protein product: CASSLERGQETQYF.

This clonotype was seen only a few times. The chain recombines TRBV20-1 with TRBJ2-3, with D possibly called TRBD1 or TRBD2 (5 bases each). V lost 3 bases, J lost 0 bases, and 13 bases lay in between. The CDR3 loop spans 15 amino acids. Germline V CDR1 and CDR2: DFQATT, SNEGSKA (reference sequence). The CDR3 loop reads CSASGAAISTDTQYF. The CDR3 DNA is TGCAGTGCTAGCGGGGCAGCGATTAGCACAGATACGCAGTATTTT.

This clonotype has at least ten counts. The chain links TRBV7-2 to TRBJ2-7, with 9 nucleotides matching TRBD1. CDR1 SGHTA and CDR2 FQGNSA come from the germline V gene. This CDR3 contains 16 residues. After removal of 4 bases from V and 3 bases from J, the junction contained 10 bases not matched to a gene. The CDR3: CASSWAMSTGGYEQYF. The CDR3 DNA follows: TGTGCCAGCAGCTGGGCGATGTCGACAGGGGGCTACGAGCAGTACTTC.

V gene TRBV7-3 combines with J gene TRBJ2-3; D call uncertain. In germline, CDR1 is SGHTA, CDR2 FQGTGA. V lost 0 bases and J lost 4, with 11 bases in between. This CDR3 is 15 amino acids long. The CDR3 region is CASSLTINRADTQYF. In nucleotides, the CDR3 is TGTGCCAGCAGCTTAACGATAAACCGGGCAGATACGCAGTATTTT.

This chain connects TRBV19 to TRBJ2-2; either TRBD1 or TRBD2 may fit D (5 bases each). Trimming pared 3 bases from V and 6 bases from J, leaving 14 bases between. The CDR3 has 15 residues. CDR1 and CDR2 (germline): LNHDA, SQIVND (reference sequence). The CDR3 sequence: CASSIRDDHPGELFF. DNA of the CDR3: TGTGCCAGTAGTATTCGGGACGACCACCCCGGGGAGCTGTTTTTT.

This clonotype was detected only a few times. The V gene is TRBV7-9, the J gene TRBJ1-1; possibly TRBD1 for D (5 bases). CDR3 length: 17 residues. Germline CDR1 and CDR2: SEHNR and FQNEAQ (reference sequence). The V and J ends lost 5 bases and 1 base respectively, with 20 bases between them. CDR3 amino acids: CASSLLGLGLPNTEAFF. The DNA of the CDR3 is TGTGCCAGCAGCCTCTTAGGGCTGGGGCTACCGAACACTGAAGCTTTCTTT.

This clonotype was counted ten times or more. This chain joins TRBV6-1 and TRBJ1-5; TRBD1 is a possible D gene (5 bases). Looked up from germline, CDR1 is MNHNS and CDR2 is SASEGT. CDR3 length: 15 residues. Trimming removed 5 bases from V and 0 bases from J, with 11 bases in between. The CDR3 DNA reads TGTGCCAGCAGTCCAGCAGGGTTTAGCAATCAGCCCCAGCATTTT. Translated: CASSPAGFSNQPQHF.